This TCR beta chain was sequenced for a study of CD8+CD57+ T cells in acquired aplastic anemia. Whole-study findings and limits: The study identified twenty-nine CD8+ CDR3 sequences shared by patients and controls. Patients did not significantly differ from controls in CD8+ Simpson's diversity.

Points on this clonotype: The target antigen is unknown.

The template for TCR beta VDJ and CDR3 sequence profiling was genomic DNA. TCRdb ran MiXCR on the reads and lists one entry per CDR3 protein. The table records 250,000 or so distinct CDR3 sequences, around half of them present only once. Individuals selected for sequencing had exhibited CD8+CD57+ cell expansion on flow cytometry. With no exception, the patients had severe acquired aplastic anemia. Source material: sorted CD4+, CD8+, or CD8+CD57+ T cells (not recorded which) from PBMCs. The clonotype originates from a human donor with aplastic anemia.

CDR3 sequence (DNA): TGTGCCAGTAGTATCGGGTCAGGTGCCACAGATACGCAGTATTTT. Protein product: CASSIGSGATDTQYF. This chain connects TRBV19 to TRBJ2-3, with D uncertain. V lost 3 bases and J 2 bases, leaving 12 bases between the germline ends. Germline CDR1 LNHDA, CDR2 SQIVND (reference sequence). The CDR3 has 15 residues.